This paragraph reports one T cell receptor (beta chain). These data are taken from a study of monozygotic twins with inflammatory bowel disease. This CDR3 contains 18 residues. Germline CDR1 SGHAT, CDR2 FQNNGV. TCRdb processed the 5' RACE reads again and assigns one entry to each CDR3 protein, with no DNA. The specimen's table records under 200,000 distinct CDR3 sequences. The V call is TRBV11-2, the J call TRBJ2-4; TCRdb selects TRBD1, and the lack of DNA leaves this call unchecked. This clonotype was obtained from a human donor with ulcerative colitis or Crohn's disease, or a healthy co-twin of an affected twin (not recorded which). Sequenced input: blood. The CDR3 reads CASSPYPSLRGAKNIQYF.